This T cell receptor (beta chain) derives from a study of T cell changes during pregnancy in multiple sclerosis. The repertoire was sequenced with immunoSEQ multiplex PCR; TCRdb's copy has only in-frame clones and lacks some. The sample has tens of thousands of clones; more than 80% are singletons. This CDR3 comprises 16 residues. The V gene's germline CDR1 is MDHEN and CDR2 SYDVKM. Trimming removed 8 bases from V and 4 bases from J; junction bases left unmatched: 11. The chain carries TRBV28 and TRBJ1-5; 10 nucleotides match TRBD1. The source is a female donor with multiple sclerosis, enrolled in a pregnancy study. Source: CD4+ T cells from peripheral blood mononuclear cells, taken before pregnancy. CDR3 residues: CASGRGDRGINQPQHF. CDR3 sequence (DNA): TGTGCCAGCGGACGGGGGGACAGGGGTATAAATCAGCCCCAGCATTTT.